This paragraph covers one T cell receptor beta chain sequence. This entry comes from a study of control samples from healthy donors and cancer patients. The data were produced by immunoSEQ multiplex PCR, yet TCRdb's version contains in-frame clones alone and is incomplete. The sample holds about 170,000 clones, 70% to 90% seen once. CDR3 length: 14 residues. Trimming removed 4 bases at V and 2 bases at J, with 14 bases between. Germline V gene lookup returns CDR1 SQVTM and CDR2 ANQGSEA. The sample comprised blood. The V gene is TRBV29-1, the J gene TRBJ2-5, with D uncertain. This TCR came from a woman aged 25-40 years in good health. The CDR3 is CSVARLPLQETQYF. The CDR3 DNA follows: TGCAGCGTTGCTCGCCTTCCTTTACAAGAGACCCAGTACTTC.